This T cell receptor beta chain was documented in a study of T cell changes during pregnancy in multiple sclerosis. Using immunoSEQ multiplex PCR, the repertoire was profiled, and TCRdb retains in-frame clones only, with some absent. This table holds about 93,000 clones, 85% to 95% found once. The clonotype originates from a female donor with multiple sclerosis, enrolled in a pregnancy study. The specimen comprised peripheral blood, sampled before pregnancy.

The CDR3 spells CATSMVDSLNSPLHF. DNA for the CDR3: TGTGCCACCAGCATGGTGGACAGCCTAAATTCACCCCTCCACTTT. The genes are TRBV15 and TRBJ1-6, with D possibly TRBD1 on 6 matching bases. V lost 4 bases to trimming and J lost 7 bases, with 14 bases between them. Germline CDR1 LNHNV, CDR2 YYDKDF (reference sequence). This CDR3 has 15 amino acids.